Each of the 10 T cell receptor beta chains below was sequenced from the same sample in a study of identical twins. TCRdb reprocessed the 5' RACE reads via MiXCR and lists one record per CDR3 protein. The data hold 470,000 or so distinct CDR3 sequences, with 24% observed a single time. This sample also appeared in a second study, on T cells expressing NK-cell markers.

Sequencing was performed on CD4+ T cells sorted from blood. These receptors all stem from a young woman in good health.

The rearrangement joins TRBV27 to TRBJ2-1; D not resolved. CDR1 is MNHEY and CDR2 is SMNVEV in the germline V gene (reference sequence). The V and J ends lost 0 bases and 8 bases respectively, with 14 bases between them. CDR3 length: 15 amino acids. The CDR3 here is CASSLSRSLPHEQFF. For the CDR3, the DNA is TGTGCCAGCAGTTTATCACGGAGCCTACCCCATGAGCAGTTCTTC.

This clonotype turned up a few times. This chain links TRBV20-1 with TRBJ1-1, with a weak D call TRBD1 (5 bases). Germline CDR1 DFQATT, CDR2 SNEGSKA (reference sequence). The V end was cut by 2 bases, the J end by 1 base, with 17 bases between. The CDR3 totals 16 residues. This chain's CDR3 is CSARKGWGSRNTEAFF. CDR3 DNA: TGCAGTGCTAGAAAAGGTTGGGGGAGTAGGAACACTGAAGCTTTCTTT.

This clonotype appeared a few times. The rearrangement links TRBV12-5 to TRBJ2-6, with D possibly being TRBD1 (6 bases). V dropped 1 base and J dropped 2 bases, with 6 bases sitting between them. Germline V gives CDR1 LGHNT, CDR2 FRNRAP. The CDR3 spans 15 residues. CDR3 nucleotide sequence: TGTGCTAGTGGTTTGGACAGGGCTGGGGCCAACGTCCTGACTTTC. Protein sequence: CASGLDRAGANVLTF.

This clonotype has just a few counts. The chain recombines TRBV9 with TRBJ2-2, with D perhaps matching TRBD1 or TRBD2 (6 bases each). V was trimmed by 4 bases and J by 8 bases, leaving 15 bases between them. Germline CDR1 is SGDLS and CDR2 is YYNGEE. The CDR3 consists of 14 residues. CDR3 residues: CASSPQGGIGELFF. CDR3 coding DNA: TGTGCCAGCAGCCCTCAAGGGGGGATAGGGGAGCTGTTTTTT.

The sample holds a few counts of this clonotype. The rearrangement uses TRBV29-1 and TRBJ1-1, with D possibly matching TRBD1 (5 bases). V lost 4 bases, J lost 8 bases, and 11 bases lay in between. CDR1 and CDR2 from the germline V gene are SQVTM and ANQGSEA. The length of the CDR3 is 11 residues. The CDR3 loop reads CSVVPNREAFF. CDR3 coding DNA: TGCAGCGTTGTACCAAACAGGGAAGCTTTCTTT. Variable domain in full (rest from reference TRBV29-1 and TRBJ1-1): SAVISQKPSRDICQRGTSLTIQCQVDSQVTMMFWYRQQPGQSLTLIATANQGSEATYESGFVIDKFPISRPNLTFSTLTVSNMSPEDSSIYLCSVVPNREAFFGQGTRLTVV.

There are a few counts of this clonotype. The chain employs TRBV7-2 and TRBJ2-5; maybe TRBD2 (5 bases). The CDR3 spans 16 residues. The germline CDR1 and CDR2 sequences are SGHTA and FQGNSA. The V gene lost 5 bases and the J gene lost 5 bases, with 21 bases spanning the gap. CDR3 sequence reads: CASSKNSLVWVETQYF. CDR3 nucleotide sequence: TGTGCCAGCAGCAAAAACTCACTAGTGTGGGTCGAGACCCAGTACTTC.

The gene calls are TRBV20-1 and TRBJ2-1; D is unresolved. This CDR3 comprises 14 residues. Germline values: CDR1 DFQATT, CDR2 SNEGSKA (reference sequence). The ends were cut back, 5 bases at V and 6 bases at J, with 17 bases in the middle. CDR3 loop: CSAPFTNLPNEQFF. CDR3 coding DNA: TGCAGTGCTCCCTTTACAAACCTTCCCAATGAGCAGTTCTTC.

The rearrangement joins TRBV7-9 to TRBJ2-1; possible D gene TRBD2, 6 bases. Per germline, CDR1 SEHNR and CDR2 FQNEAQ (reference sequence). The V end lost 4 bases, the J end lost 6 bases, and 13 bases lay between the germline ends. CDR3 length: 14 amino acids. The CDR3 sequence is CASSYPWGVNEQFF. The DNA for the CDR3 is TGTGCCAGCAGCTACCCCTGGGGGGTCAATGAGCAGTTCTTC. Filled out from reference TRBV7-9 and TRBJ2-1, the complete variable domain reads DTGVSQNPRHKITKRGQNVTFRCDPISEHNRLYWYRQTLGQGPEFLTYFQNEAQLEKSRLLSDRFSAERPKGSFSTLEIQRTEQGDSAMYLCASSYPWGVNEQFFGPGTRLTVL.

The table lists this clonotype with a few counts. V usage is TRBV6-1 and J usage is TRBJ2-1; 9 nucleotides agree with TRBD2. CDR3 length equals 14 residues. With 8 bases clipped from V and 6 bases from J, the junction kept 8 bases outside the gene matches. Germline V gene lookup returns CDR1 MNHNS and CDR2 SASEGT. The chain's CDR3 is CASVAGGIGNEQFF. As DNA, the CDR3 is TGTGCCAGCGTCGCGGGGGGGATTGGCAATGAGCAGTTCTTC.

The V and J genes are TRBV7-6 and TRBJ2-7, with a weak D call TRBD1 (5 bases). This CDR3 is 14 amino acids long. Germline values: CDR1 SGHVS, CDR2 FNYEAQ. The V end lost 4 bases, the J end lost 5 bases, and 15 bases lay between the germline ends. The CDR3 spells CASSSRTTGDEQYF. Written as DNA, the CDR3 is TGTGCCAGCAGCTCAAGAACCACAGGAGACGAGCAGTACTTC.